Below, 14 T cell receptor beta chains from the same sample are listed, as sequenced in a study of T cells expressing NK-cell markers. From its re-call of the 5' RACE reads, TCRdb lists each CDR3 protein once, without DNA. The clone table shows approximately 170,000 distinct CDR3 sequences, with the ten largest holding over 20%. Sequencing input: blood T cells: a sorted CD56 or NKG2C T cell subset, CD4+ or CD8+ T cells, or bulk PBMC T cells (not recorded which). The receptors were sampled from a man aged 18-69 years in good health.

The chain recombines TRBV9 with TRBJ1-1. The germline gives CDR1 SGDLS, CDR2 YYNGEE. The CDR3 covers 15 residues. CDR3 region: CASSARGGSSFEAFF.

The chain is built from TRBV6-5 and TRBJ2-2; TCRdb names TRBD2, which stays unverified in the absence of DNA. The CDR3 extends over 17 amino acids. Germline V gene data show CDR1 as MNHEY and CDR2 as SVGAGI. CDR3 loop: CASSYSRRWGNTGELFF.

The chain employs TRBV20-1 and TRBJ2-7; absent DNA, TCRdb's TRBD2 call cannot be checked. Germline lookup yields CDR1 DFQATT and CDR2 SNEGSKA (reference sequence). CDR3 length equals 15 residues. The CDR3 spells CSARLTSGGYYEQYF.

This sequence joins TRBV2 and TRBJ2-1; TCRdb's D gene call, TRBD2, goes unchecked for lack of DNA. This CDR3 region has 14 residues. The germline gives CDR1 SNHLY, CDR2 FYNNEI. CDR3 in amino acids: CASNLAGGNNEQFF.

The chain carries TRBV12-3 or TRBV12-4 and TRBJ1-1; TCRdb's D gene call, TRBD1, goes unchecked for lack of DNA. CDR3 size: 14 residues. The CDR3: CASSLGKGHTEAFF.

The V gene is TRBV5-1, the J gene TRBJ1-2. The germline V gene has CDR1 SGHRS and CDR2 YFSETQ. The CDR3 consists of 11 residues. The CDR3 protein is CASSYQGGYTF.

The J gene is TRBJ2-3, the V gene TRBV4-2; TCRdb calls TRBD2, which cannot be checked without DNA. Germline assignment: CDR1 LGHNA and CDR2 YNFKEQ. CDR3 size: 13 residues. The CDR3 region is CASSQVPASEEYF.

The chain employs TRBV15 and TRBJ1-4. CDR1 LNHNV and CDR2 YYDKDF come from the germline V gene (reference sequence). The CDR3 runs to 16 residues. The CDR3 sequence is CATSRGLTATNEKLFF.

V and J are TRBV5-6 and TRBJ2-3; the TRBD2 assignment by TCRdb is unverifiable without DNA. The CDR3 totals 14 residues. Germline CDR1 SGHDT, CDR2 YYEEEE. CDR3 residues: CASSHGAGGNTQYF.

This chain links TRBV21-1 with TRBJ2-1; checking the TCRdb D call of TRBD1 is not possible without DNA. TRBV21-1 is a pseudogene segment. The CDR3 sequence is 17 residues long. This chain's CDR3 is CASSTLTRTGSTYGQFF.

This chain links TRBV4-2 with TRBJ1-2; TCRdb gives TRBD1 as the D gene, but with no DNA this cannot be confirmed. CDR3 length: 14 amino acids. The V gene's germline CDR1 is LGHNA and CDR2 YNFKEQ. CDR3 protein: CASRRQGSDYGYTF.

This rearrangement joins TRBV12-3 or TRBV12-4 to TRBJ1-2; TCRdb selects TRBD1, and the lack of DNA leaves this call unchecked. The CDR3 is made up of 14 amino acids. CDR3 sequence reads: CASTSTGGVYGYTF.

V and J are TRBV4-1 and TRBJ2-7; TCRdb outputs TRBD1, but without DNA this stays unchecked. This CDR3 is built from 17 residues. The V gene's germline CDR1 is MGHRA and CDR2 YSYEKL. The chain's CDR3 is CASSQDHTQGWGYEQYF.

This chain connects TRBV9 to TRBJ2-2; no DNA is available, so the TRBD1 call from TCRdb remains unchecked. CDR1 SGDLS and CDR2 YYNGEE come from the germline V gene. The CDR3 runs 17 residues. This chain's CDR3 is CASSPRDRGPNTGELFF.